A single sample is the source of the 27 T cell receptor beta chains below, sequenced in a study of T cell responses to AZD1222 COVID-19 vaccine. Sequencing was performed with immunoSEQ multiplex PCR; in TCRdb, only in-frame clones are kept and a portion is missing. This sample yields about 120,000 clones, of which around 87% are seen a single time; around 9.3% belongs to the top ten. The sequencing here drew on peripheral blood, taken on day 0 of AZD1222 vaccination. Source of these receptors: an adult in good health.

The chain uses TRBV7-2 and TRBJ2-5; 9 bases line up with TRBD2. Germline V gene sequence: CDR1 SGHTA, CDR2 FQGNSA. This CDR3 is built from 16 residues. V trimming: 2 bases; J trimming: 5 bases; junction bases outside the gene matches: 9. The CDR3 here is CASSLQAGGPLETQYF. The CDR3 region has the DNA TGTGCCAGCAGCTTACAGGCGGGAGGGCCTCTCGAGACCCAGTACTTC.

The rearrangement joins TRBV27 to TRBJ2-3, with TRBD1 as a possible D gene (5 bases). There are 14 residues in the CDR3. Germline V gene lookup returns CDR1 MNHEY and CDR2 SMNVEV (reference sequence). The V end was cut by 3 bases, the J end by 6 bases, with 13 bases between. CDR3 loop: CASSLGLQSDTQYF. CDR3 coding DNA: TGTGCCAGCAGTTTGGGGCTCCAGTCGGATACGCAGTATTTT.

The rearrangement uses TRBV6-6 and TRBJ1-2; D is ambiguous. CDR1 and CDR2 (germline): MNHNY, SVGAGI (reference sequence). The CDR3 spans 12 residues. V was clipped by 7 bases and J by 7 bases, with 13 bases between them. The CDR3 DNA follows: TGTGCCAGCACTTCAGCAGGACGTGGCTACACCTTC. Translation: CASTSAGRGYTF.

In its sample, this clone was seen once. This chain links TRBV3-1 (or the pseudogene TRBV3-2) with TRBJ2-4, with D maybe TRBD1 (5 bases). The V and J ends lost 7 bases and 4 bases respectively, with 14 bases between them. Germline assignment: CDR1 LGHDT and CDR2 YNNKEL (reference sequence). This CDR3 is built from 14 residues. As DNA, the CDR3 is TGTGCCAGCACTCGGACACCTACAAAAAACATTCAGTACTTC. This sequence encodes CASTRTPTKNIQYF.

V is TRBV5-1 and J is TRBJ2-5, with D maybe TRBD2 (5 bases). The CDR3 is 14 residues long. CDR1 SGHRS and CDR2 YFSETQ come from the germline V gene. The V and J ends lost 0 bases and 5 bases respectively, with 11 bases between them. CDR3 amino acids: CASSLGPERETQYF. CDR3 DNA: TGCGCCAGCAGCTTGGGCCCGGAGCGGGAGACCCAGTACTTC.

This sequence joins TRBV24-1 and TRBJ2-7, with TRBD2 as a possible D gene (5 bases). This CDR3 has 10 residues. The V gene's germline CDR1 is KGHDR and CDR2 SFDVKD. Trimming left V 11 bases short and J 5 bases short, with 9 bases between. For the CDR3, the DNA is TGTGCCAAAACTAGGAACGAGCAGTACTTC. This sequence encodes CAKTRNEQYF.

The rearrangement joins TRBV6-2 or TRBV6-3 to TRBJ1-2; D not certain. V shed 2 bases and J shed 8 bases, with 15 bases lying between them. Germline V gives CDR1 MNHEY, CDR2 SVGEGT. The length of the CDR3 is 14 residues. The DNA for the CDR3 is TGTGCCAGCAGTTACCTTTTGGCAGACGGCGGCTACACCTTC. As protein: CASSYLLADGGYTF.

The chain carries TRBV4-3 and TRBJ2-7; possible D gene TRBD2, 5 bases. The CDR3 sequence is 15 residues long. Germline lookup yields CDR1 LGHNA and CDR2 YSLEER. V was cut by 0 bases and J by 1 base, with 10 bases left in between. The CDR3 loop reads CASSQEGSGSYEQYF. DNA of the CDR3: TGCGCCAGCAGCCAAGAAGGAAGCGGTTCCTACGAGCAGTACTTC.

The rearrangement joins TRBV5-1 to TRBJ2-3, with D perhaps assigned TRBD1 or TRBD2 (5 bases each). V was clipped by 2 bases and J by 3 bases, with 7 bases between them. Germline V CDR1 and CDR2: SGHRS, YFSETQ. There are 13 residues in the CDR3. The DNA of the CDR3 is TGCGCCAGCAGCTTTGGGGGTACAGATACGCAGTATTTT. Translating it yields CASSFGGTDTQYF.

The chain joins TRBV4-1 to TRBJ2-1; no reliable D call. Germline V CDR1 and CDR2: MGHRA, YSYEKL. This CDR3 contains 16 residues. Deletions cut 5 bases from V and 0 bases from J, with 14 bases between. DNA for the CDR3: TGCGCCAGCAGCACCGATCCTCGTAGCTCCTACAATGAGCAGTTCTTC. Its translation: CASSTDPRSSYNEQFF.

V is TRBV19 and J is TRBJ1-2; D is possibly TRBD1 (6 bases). V gave up 6 bases and J gave up 5 bases, with 28 bases separating them. CDR1 is LNHDA and CDR2 is SQIVND in the germline V gene (reference sequence). This CDR3 region has 18 residues. In DNA form, the CDR3 reads TGTGCCAGTAGCTTGACCGGAACAGGGTCCTCCGGTAGTTATGGCTACACCTTC. Encoded protein: CASSLTGTGSSGSYGYTF.

The genes are TRBV12-3 or TRBV12-4 and TRBJ1-2; D ambiguous. The V end was cut by 4 bases, the J end by 3 bases, with 9 bases between. The CDR3 covers 13 residues. CDR3 in amino acids: CASSYLTDYGYTF. The CDR3 region has the DNA TGTGCCAGCAGTTATTTGACCGACTATGGCTACACCTTC.

V usage is TRBV6-5 and J usage is TRBJ2-3; 7 bases map to TRBD2. Germline V CDR1 and CDR2: MNHEY, SVGAGI. J gave up 5 bases and V 2 bases, and 7 bases lay outside the gene matches. The CDR3 spans 15 residues. The CDR3 DNA sequence: TGTGCCAGCAGTTACGCACGACCGGGGGGAGATACGCAGTATTTT. Encoded protein: CASSYARPGGDTQYF.

The gene calls are TRBV11-2 and TRBJ2-7, with D hard to call. The CDR3 consists of 13 residues. Germline CDR1 SGHAT, CDR2 FQNNGV. The germline V and J ends were trimmed by 2 bases and 3 bases, with 8 bases remaining between them. Written as DNA, the CDR3 is TGTGCCAGCAGCTTATCTAGGGTCTACGAGCAGTACTTC. Translation: CASSLSRVYEQYF.

V usage is TRBV5-6 and J usage is TRBJ1-2; a weak D match, TRBD1 (5 bases). The CDR3 contains 16 residues. Trimming pared 4 bases from V and 2 bases from J, leaving 18 bases between. Germline V gene sequence: CDR1 SGHDT, CDR2 YYEEEE. The CDR3 DNA follows: TGTGCCAGCAGCCGCAAGAGGAATTACAGGAACTATGGCTACACCTTC. It translates to CASSRKRNYRNYGYTF.

The CDR3 here is CATSRGAGGNQPQHF. As DNA, the CDR3 is TGTGCCACCAGCAGGGGGGCAGGAGGCAATCAGCCCCAGCATTTT. The chain employs TRBV15 and TRBJ1-5, with a possible D match to TRBD1 (6 bases). Germline-derived CDR1 and CDR2 are LNHNV and YYDKDF (reference sequence). Deletions cut 3 bases from V and 2 bases from J, with 11 bases between. This CDR3 comprises 15 residues.

This clone was seen more than once but under ten times. This rearrangement joins TRBV27 to TRBJ2-7; tentative D call: TRBD2 (6 bases). This CDR3 region has 13 residues. Trimming took off 5 bases at V and 3 bases at J, with 11 bases between the two ends. The germline V gene has CDR1 MNHEY and CDR2 SMNVEV (reference sequence). Written as DNA, the CDR3 is TGTGCCAGCAGTACGGGACTTCACTACGAGCAGTACTTC. It codes for CASSTGLHYEQYF.

The rearrangement uses TRBV25-1 and TRBJ1-2; no clear D gene. Germline CDR1 and CDR2: MGHDK and SYGVNS. The V and J ends lost 4 bases and 8 bases respectively, with 14 bases between them. This CDR3 spans 13 amino acids. The CDR3 nucleotides are TGTGCCAGCAGTGGAGGGTGGGGATACGGCTACACCTTC. Translated: CASSGGWGYGYTF.

This sequence joins TRBV19 and TRBJ1-1, with TRBD1 matching over 8 bases. The germline V gene has CDR1 LNHDA and CDR2 SQIVND (reference sequence). V lost 6 bases to trimming and J lost 0 bases; unmatched junction nucleotides: 9. This CDR3 has 16 residues. CDR3 protein: CASSTWTGPMNTEAFF. In DNA, the CDR3 is TGTGCCAGTAGCACCTGGACAGGGCCCATGAACACTGAAGCTTTCTTT.

This rearrangement joins TRBV28 to TRBJ1-5; no clear D. Between the trimmed V and J ends, which lost 5 bases and 6 bases, there was a span of 5 bases. In germline, CDR1 is MDHEN, CDR2 SYDVKM. The CDR3 has 11 residues. CDR3 amino acids: CASSGGQPQHF. Written as DNA, the CDR3 is TGTGCCAGCAGTGGAGGTCAGCCCCAGCATTTT. The entire variable domain, with the rest obtained from reference TRBV28 and TRBJ1-5, is as follows: DVKVTQSSRYLVKRTGEKVFLECVQDMDHENMFWYRQDPGLGLRLIYFSYDVKMKEKGDIPEGYSVSREKKERFSLILESASTNQTSMYLCASSGGQPQHFGDGTRLSIL.

This sequence joins TRBV6-2 or TRBV6-3 and TRBJ2-1; TRBD2 aligns across 7 bases. This CDR3 has 16 residues. V lost 6 bases, J lost 5 bases, and 13 bases stayed unmatched. From germline, CDR1 is MNHEY and CDR2 SVGEGT. Here the CDR3 reads CASSHYAASGNNEQFF. CDR3 nucleotide sequence: TGTGCCAGCAGCCACTATGCGGCTAGCGGTAACAATGAGCAGTTCTTC.

The chain joins TRBV11-2 to TRBJ2-2, with 7 bases fitting TRBD1. With V trimmed by 8 bases and J by 6 bases, 6 bases remained unmatched. The CDR3 is 13 residues long. The V gene's germline CDR1 is SGHAT and CDR2 FQNNGV. CDR3 sequence: CASSQGVPGELFF. In nucleotides, the CDR3 is TGTGCCAGCTCCCAGGGGGTTCCCGGGGAGCTGTTTTTT.

The chain employs TRBV5-6 and TRBJ1-6, with 8 bases lining up with TRBD1. The CDR3 is 16 amino acids. Germline V gene data show CDR1 as SGHDT and CDR2 as YYEEEE. The ends lost 0 bases at V and 10 bases at J; junction bases unmatched: 9. This chain's CDR3 is CASSLDRGEVASPLHF. As DNA, the CDR3 is TGTGCCAGCAGCTTGGACAGGGGGGAGGTGGCGTCACCCCTCCACTTT.

The chain uses TRBV9 and TRBJ2-7; 9 bases are a match to TRBD2. The V gene end was trimmed by 0 bases and the J gene end by 4 bases; junction bases not matched to a gene: 5. The germline CDR1 and CDR2 sequences are SGDLS and YYNGEE. The CDR3 is 15 residues long. CDR3 loop: CASSVAVAGVYEQYF. In nucleotides, the CDR3 is TGTGCCAGCAGCGTAGCTGTAGCGGGGGTTTACGAGCAGTACTTC.

The J gene is TRBJ2-2, the V gene TRBV10-3, with 11 positions matching TRBD2. Trimming took 5 bases from V and 6 from J; bases not matched to a gene: 8. This CDR3 spans 16 amino acids. Germline lookup yields CDR1 ENHRY and CDR2 SYGVKD. The CDR3 region has the DNA TGTGCCATCAGTTCCTCGACTAGCGGGATGTCCGGGGAGCTGTTTTTT. This gives the protein CAISSSTSGMSGELFF.

This clone was counted between two and nine times. The chain uses TRBV6-5 and TRBJ2-1, with D perhaps TRBD1 (5 bases). The V gene lost 0 bases and the J gene lost 13 bases, with 16 bases spanning the gap. This CDR3 is 14 amino acids long. CDR1 is MNHEY, CDR2 SVGAGI, per germline. CDR3 sequence (DNA): TGTGCCAGCAGTTACTCGACAGAGCCGCAAACTCAGTTCTTC. Amino acid sequence: CASSYSTEPQTQFF.

V usage is TRBV2 and J usage is TRBJ2-7; unclear D gene. In germline, CDR1 is SNHLY, CDR2 FYNNEI. Trimming removed 1 base from V and 3 bases from J, with 7 bases in between. This CDR3 is built from 13 residues. Written as DNA, the CDR3 is TGTGCCAGCAGTGAAGAGGCTGTCTACGAGCAGTACTTC. Encoded protein: CASSEEAVYEQYF.